This entry lists 8 T cell receptor beta chains sequenced from one sample in a study of OX40 agonist ivuxolimab in advanced cancers. Using immunoSEQ multiplex PCR, the repertoire was profiled, and TCRdb retains in-frame clones only, with some absent. Among approximately 20,000 clones listed, around 77% were seen once. The starting material was CD4+ or CD8+ T cells sorted from blood, obtained in a trial of the OX40 agonist ivuxolimab. All receptors derive from an adult with an advanced solid tumor such as melanoma, head and neck, liver or kidney cancer.

V is TRBV19 and J is TRBJ1-6; D not resolved. The CDR3 extends over 15 amino acids. V shed 1 base and J shed 6 bases, with 10 bases lying between them. Germline CDR1 and CDR2: LNHDA and SQIVND (reference sequence). DNA of the CDR3: TGTGCCAGTAGTATAGGCTCCCGGATTAATTCACCCCTCCACTTT. Translated, it gives CASSIGSRINSPLHF. Combining the CDR3 with reference TRBV19 and TRBJ1-6 gives the whole variable domain DGGITQSPKYLFRKEGQNVTLSCEQNLNHDAMYWYRQDPGQGLRLIYYSQIVNDFQKGDIAEGYSVSREKKESFPLTVTSAQKNPTAFYLCASSIGSRINSPLHFGNGTRLTVT.

The sample holds one count of this clone. The rearrangement links TRBV10-3 to TRBJ2-7; possibly TRBD1 for D (5 bases). The germline V gene encodes CDR1 ENHRY and CDR2 SYGVKD. There are 15 residues in the CDR3. The V end lost 0 bases, the J end lost 2 bases, and 11 bases lay between the germline ends. The CDR3 reads CAISESAGFTYEQYF. The CDR3 DNA is TGTGCCATCAGTGAGTCGGCAGGGTTTACCTACGAGCAGTACTTC.

The chain recombines TRBV27 with TRBJ2-7, with a tentative D call TRBD1 (5 bases). From germline, CDR1 is MNHEY and CDR2 SMNVEV (reference sequence). Between the trimmed V and J ends, which lost 5 bases and 0 bases, there was a span of 14 bases. The CDR3 totals 15 residues. CDR3 nucleotides: TGTGCCAGCAGTGTAAGGGGATACGGCTCCTACGAGCAGTACTTC. Protein sequence: CASSVRGYGSYEQYF.

This clone was detected only a few times. The V gene is TRBV29-1, the J gene TRBJ2-7; D might be TRBD2 (5 bases). Per germline, CDR1 SQVTM and CDR2 ANQGSEA. Trimming took off 1 base at V and 4 bases at J, with 14 bases between the two ends. The CDR3 sequence is 14 residues long. The chain's CDR3 is CSVEGQVGEYEQYF. The CDR3 DNA follows: TGCAGCGTTGAAGGTCAGGTCGGGGAATACGAGCAGTACTTC.

This chain uses TRBV5-4 with TRBJ1-2; TRBD1 matches at 7 bases. CDR1 SGHNT and CDR2 YYREEE come from the germline V gene (reference sequence). This CDR3 contains 14 residues. Germline trimming cut 3 bases from V and 6 bases from J; bases unmatched to any gene: 8. CDR3 coding DNA: TGTGCCAGCAGCTCCGACAGGGACCTAGATGGCTACACCTTC. Encoded protein: CASSSDRDLDGYTF.

V gene TRBV19 combines with J gene TRBJ1-6; the D gene is possibly TRBD1 (6 bases). V was cut by 2 bases and J by 8 bases, with 13 bases left in between. Germline assignment: CDR1 LNHDA and CDR2 SQIVND (reference sequence). The CDR3 loop spans 15 amino acids. For the CDR3, the DNA is TGTGCCAGTAGTATAAGCGGGGGCTTGGATTCACCCCTCCACTTT. This translates into CASSISGGLDSPLHF.

This chain connects TRBV10-1 to TRBJ2-7; D tentatively fits TRBD1 or TRBD2 (7 bases each). CDR1 WNHNN and CDR2 SYGVQD come from the germline V gene (reference sequence). This CDR3 contains 15 residues. Trimming stripped 9 bases from V and 1 base from J, with 19 bases between. CDR3 loop: CARSGGDSPSYEQYF. In DNA form, the CDR3 reads TGCGCCAGATCAGGGGGGGACAGCCCATCCTACGAGCAGTACTTC.

The chain carries TRBV7-3 and TRBJ2-3; 8 positions match TRBD2. The CDR3 has 14 amino acids. The germline V gene has CDR1 SGHTA and CDR2 FQGTGA. V shed 5 bases, J shed 2 bases, and the junction held 3 bases outside the gene matches. For the CDR3, the DNA is TGTGCCAGCAGCCCGGGGGGGAACACAGATACGCAGTATTTT. Its translation: CASSPGGNTDTQYF.